A selection of T cell receptor beta chains follows, all from one sample in a study of OX40 agonist ivuxolimab in advanced cancers. Generated by immunoSEQ multiplex PCR, the TCRdb table keeps only in-frame clones and is missing some. In the table there are tens of thousands of clones, roughly nine tenths of which are singletons. Specimen: CD4+ or CD8+ T cells sorted from blood, collected in a trial of the OX40 agonist ivuxolimab. The origin of the receptors is an adult with an advanced solid tumor such as melanoma, head and neck, liver or kidney cancer. Each CDR3 is given with its conserved first and last residue. Each record gives: clone size, V gene, CDR3 protein. The listing skips clone size in some rows; elsewhere it reads once, few, many or a size class.

size: -; V: TRBV9; CDR3: CASSPRQAPYEQYF
size: -; V: TRBV5-4; CDR3: CASSQMGLAGGDTQYF
size: -; V: TRBV2; CDR3: CASSEVQTGDTQYF
size: -; V: TRBV4-1; CDR3: CASSQPSYDDEQFF
size: -; V: TRBV7-8; CDR3: CASSLAAGVNEQYF
size: -; V: TRBV27; CDR3: CASSVRTGYGYTF
size: -; V: TRBV28; CDR3: CASVSVLTPKGNTF
size: -; V: TRBV11-3; CDR3: CASSPDRGVTGELFF
size: -; V: TRBV13; CDR3: CASSLAGGLYEQYF
size: -; V: TRBV30; CDR3: CAWITSGTSAQETQYF
size: once; V: TRBV9; CDR3: CASSVAGGGEKLFF
size: -; V: TRBV7-9; CDR3: CASSQDDATNEKLFF
size: -; V: TRBV13; CDR3: CAGRCFVHNEQFF
size: -; V: TRBV27; CDR3: CASNSAPASGTGELFF
size: -; V: TRBV7-9; CDR3: CASSTRTSGRVSEQYF
size: -; V: TRBV7-8; CDR3: CASSLGTTAEAFF
size: -; V: TRBV7-9; CDR3: CASSFVRDYEQYF
size: -; V: TRBV27; CDR3: CASSPGGDHEQYF
size: -; V: TRBV19; CDR3: CASSIISGSNQPQHF
size: -; V: TRBV6-1; CDR3: CASSYTGGEQYF
size: -; V: TRBV5-8; CDR3: CASSSRGSGTDTQYF
size: -; V: TRBV25-1; CDR3: CASSGGGGYTF
size: -; V: TRBV6-5; CDR3: CASSPRRYSNQPQHF
size: -; V: TRBV19; CDR3: CASKWDLSQNSPLHF
size: -; V: TRBV23-1; CDR3: CASRPPGQKDTEAFF
size: -; V: TRBV27; CDR3: CASSSRDRVTGELFF
size: -; V: TRBV6-1; CDR3: CASSEPGQGIHEQFF
size: -; V: TRBV27; CDR3: CASSSLNYEQYF
size: -; V: TRBV10-3; CDR3: CAISETSGSSYNEQFF
size: once; V: TRBV7-2; CDR3: CASSLIGGPEKLFF
size: -; V: TRBV27; CDR3: CASSLSAANYGYTF
size: -; V: TRBV27; CDR3: CASSALSNEQFF
size: -; V: TRBV5-8; CDR3: CASSPGGLLEQYF
size: -; V: TRBV28; CDR3: CASSYRGHDGELFF
size: -; V: TRBV11-1; CDR3: CASSSTGELFF
size: -; V: TRBV19; CDR3: CASSFGTVYNEQFF
size: -; V: TRBV7-9; CDR3: CASSITGNTEAFF
size: -; V: TRBV2; CDR3: CASSPLIPTPYF
size: -; V: TRBV27; CDR3: CASSPGTGELFF
size: -; V: TRBV11-2; CDR3: CASSLPWGGSTEAFF
size: few; V: TRBV10-1; CDR3: CASSEGGSEQYF
size: -; V: TRBV5-4; CDR3: CASSLEPNNEQFF
size: -; V: TRBV6-6; CDR3: CASSPGNNQPQHF
size: -; V: TRBV4-1; CDR3: CASSQEGGAYSYEQYF
size: once; V: TRBV2; CDR3: CAVLGGQINEQFF
size: few; V: TRBV5-4; CDR3: CASRDRDSAYEQYF
size: -; V: TRBV15; CDR3: CATSRDDGEQYF
size: -; V: TRBV6-5; CDR3: CASSYPDSYEQYF
size: -; V: TRBV27; CDR3: CASSSDSFAGNTIYF
size: -; V: TRBV27; CDR3: CASLPRDRETGELFF
size: -; V: TRBV29-1; CDR3: CSVEDGGTEAFF